This T cell receptor beta chain was obtained from a study of graft-versus-host responses after intestinal transplantation. Whole-study context: Every one of the recipients received anti-thymocyte globulin induction and afterwards took tacrolimus and steroids for about 3 years.

Clones were read by immunoSEQ multiplex PCR, and TCRdb kept only the in-frame ones, dropping some. Among about 18,000 clones listed, roughly 37% were seen once. V was clipped by 0 bases and J by 2 bases, with 13 bases between them. The germline V gene encodes CDR1 SGHVS and CDR2 FQNEAQ. The CDR3 spans 16 residues. Study results and caveats: Analysis identified GvH clones in recipient marrow, with some appearing first in ileum or blood.

The chain has TRBV7-8 and TRBJ2-5; tentatively, D is TRBD1 or TRBD2 (5 bases each). This receptor was taken from a human patient who received an intestinal transplant. This specimen was alloreactive CD4+ T cells from a mixed lymphocyte reaction culture, taken before intestinal transplant. As for subset: CFSE-low proliferating T cells sorted from roughly six-day pre-transplant mixed lymphocyte reaction (GvH or HvG direction). In DNA, the CDR3 is TGTGCCAGCAGCTTAGCGGCAGGGACCAGACAAGAGACCCAGTACTTC. Translated: CASSLAAGTRQETQYF.